Listed below are T cell receptor beta chains from one sample, sequenced in a study of long-term antiretroviral therapy in people with HIV. Generated by immunoSEQ multiplex PCR, the TCRdb table keeps only in-frame clones and is missing some. The sample consists of some 18,000 clones, roughly 80% of them appearing once. The sequences come from unsorted PBMCs, collected about 2.1 years before starting antiretroviral therapy. All receptors derive from a man aged 30-40 years with HIV. The conserved cysteine and the conserved F or W are not part of the CDR3 here.

v_call: TRBV9; cdr3_length: 16; cdr3_aa: ASSVVQGGTRLDTEAF
v_call: TRBV5-1; cdr3_length: 13; cdr3_aa: ASSFPGTGLDEQF
v_call: TRBV29-1; cdr3_length: 13; cdr3_aa: SVAPDTILNTEAF
v_call: TRBV7-3; cdr3_length: 13; cdr3_aa: ASSSAGGQIDTQY
v_call: TRBV30; cdr3_length: 13; cdr3_aa: AWTLDRPLNTEAF
v_call: TRBV4-1; cdr3_length: 11; cdr3_aa: ASSQDHNTEAF
v_call: TRBV6-5; cdr3_length: 13; cdr3_aa: ASSYGGKGEGGYT
v_call: TRBV25-1; cdr3_length: 9; cdr3_aa: ASRTADGAF
v_call: TRBV28; cdr3_length: 9; cdr3_aa: ASSLRNEQY
v_call: TRBV6-1; cdr3_length: 12; cdr3_aa: ASSDWDRGDGYT
v_call: TRBV5-1; cdr3_length: 12; cdr3_aa: ASSQGHNTDTQY
v_call: TRBV18; cdr3_length: 11; cdr3_aa: ASSPSNQETQY
v_call: TRBV7-9; cdr3_length: 12; cdr3_aa: ASSSGTWAYEQY
v_call: TRBV5-1; cdr3_length: 11; cdr3_aa: ASTRGDTGELF
v_call: TRBV9; cdr3_length: 13; cdr3_aa: ASSSPTGSNEKLF
v_call: TRBV6-1; cdr3_length: 11; cdr3_aa: ASSEARSYEQY
v_call: TRBV5-1; cdr3_length: 14; cdr3_aa: ASSLATATGSDTQY
v_call: TRBV10-3; cdr3_length: 11; cdr3_aa: AISYEGITEAF
v_call: TRBV7-2; cdr3_length: 13; cdr3_aa: ASSLSGGGAETQY
v_call: TRBV18; cdr3_length: 13; cdr3_aa: ASSQLAGDTGELF
v_call: TRBV7-9; cdr3_length: 13; cdr3_aa: ASSLPGQGGDTQY
v_call: TRBV19; cdr3_length: 12; cdr3_aa: ASSMTGQGLQQY
v_call: TRBV5-8; cdr3_length: 13; cdr3_aa: ASRPVGRATYEQY
v_call: TRBV5-1; cdr3_length: 11; cdr3_aa: ASSFDRGGEQF
v_call: TRBV7-2; cdr3_length: 14; cdr3_aa: ASSLDSSTIGNTIY
v_call: TRBV7-9; cdr3_length: 12; cdr3_aa: ASSLSQSSYEQY
v_call: TRBV6-1; cdr3_length: 14; cdr3_aa: ASSAPGSGSDNEQF
v_call: TRBV15; cdr3_length: 16; cdr3_aa: ATSRDLTGTQKTDTQY
v_call: TRBV2; cdr3_length: 10; cdr3_aa: ASTLREGWQY
v_call: TRBV20-1; cdr3_length: 9; cdr3_aa: SAPKGSTQY
v_call: TRBV18; cdr3_length: 15; cdr3_aa: ASSPAPLGGADEKLF
v_call: TRBV5-1; cdr3_length: 14; cdr3_aa: ASSLGVASPGEKLF
v_call: TRBV9; cdr3_length: 15; cdr3_aa: ASSDNGGTGFTGELF
v_call: TRBV4-1; cdr3_length: 11; cdr3_aa: ASSQGSGNTIY
v_call: TRBV2; cdr3_length: 13; cdr3_aa: ASSARQFMNTEAF
v_call: TRBV9; cdr3_length: 12; cdr3_aa: ASSPRTSGETQY
v_call: TRBV11-2; cdr3_length: 11; cdr3_aa: ASSLDRDYEQY
v_call: TRBV2; cdr3_length: 15; cdr3_aa: ASSVVRWGGPNYGYT
v_call: TRBV4-3; cdr3_length: 13; cdr3_aa: ASSQATGQSYEQY
v_call: TRBV10-2; cdr3_length: 13; cdr3_aa: ASHARWAGRTEAF
v_call: TRBV28; cdr3_length: 12; cdr3_aa: ASTPTGAFLPQH
v_call: TRBV6-5; cdr3_length: 12; cdr3_aa: ASSYSPGSGEQY
v_call: TRBV10-2; cdr3_length: 11; cdr3_aa: ASRAGAAYEQY
v_call: TRBV23-1; cdr3_length: 11; cdr3_aa: ASKGTANTEAF
v_call: TRBV7-2; cdr3_length: 9; cdr3_aa: ASSFGASYT
v_call: TRBV7-9; cdr3_length: 14; cdr3_aa: ASSTYRGLENTEAF
v_call: TRBV28; cdr3_length: 14; cdr3_aa: ASSTIRQAVMKELF
v_call: TRBV7-2; cdr3_length: 13; cdr3_aa: ASSLTTSGKYEQY
v_call: TRBV5-1; cdr3_length: 13; cdr3_aa: ASSQVSGSFHEQY
v_call: TRBV14; cdr3_length: 12; cdr3_aa: ASRQEGTSYEQY
v_call: TRBV6-6; cdr3_length: 13; cdr3_aa: ASRQDGTGVSVAF
v_call: TRBV5-4; cdr3_length: 11; cdr3_aa: ASSFPGAPAAF
v_call: TRBV18; cdr3_length: 15; cdr3_aa: ASSPPSLAGGENIQY
v_call: TRBV11-3; cdr3_length: 10; cdr3_aa: ASSFGDNEQF
v_call: TRBV29-1; cdr3_length: 10; cdr3_aa: SVGSGATEAF
v_call: TRBV30; cdr3_length: 10; cdr3_aa: AWRHSSEGYT
v_call: TRBV5-1; cdr3_length: 13; cdr3_aa: ASSQFDRDTDTQY
v_call: TRBV5-4; cdr3_length: 13; cdr3_aa: ASSLDGGWTDTQY
v_call: TRBV7-8; cdr3_length: 10; cdr3_aa: ASGQANNEQF
v_call: TRBV27; cdr3_length: 12; cdr3_aa: ASSFHRRGVGYT